These 18 T cell receptor beta chains share one sample of origin, sequenced in a study of CD8 T cells in ankylosing spondylitis (dated by TCRdb to about 2017). The method behind the library was 5' RACE. The instrument given in TCRdb is Illumina HiSeq 2500. Using fastp at Q25 and MiXCR, TCRdb reprocessed the public reads and kept productive beta chains. When rows share a CDR3 protein, they turn into one entry using the most common DNA and genes. This sample holds approximately 250,000 distinct CDR3 sequences; 8% to 10% were observed only once. The ten largest clones represent 4% to 5.5% of the sample. The sample consisted of blood, either unsorted or a sorted T cell fraction (not recorded which). Receptors were obtained from a female donor with ankylosing spondylitis or in good health (not recorded which).

This clonotype was counted many times. V and J are TRBV5-1 and TRBJ2-2, with TRBD1 matching over 11 bases. Trimming took 4 bases from V and 2 from J; bases not matched to a gene: 4. The CDR3 contains 16 residues. CDR1 SGHRS and CDR2 YFSETQ come from the germline V gene. As DNA, the CDR3 is TGCGCCAGCAGCCCGGGACAGGGGGTAAACACCGGGGAGCTGTTTTTT. Translating gives CASSPGQGVNTGELFF.

This clonotype was observed many times. The chain is built from TRBV10-3 and TRBJ2-3; 11 bases are shared with TRBD2. There are 22 residues in the CDR3. V shed 5 bases, J shed 6 bases, and the junction held 28 bases outside the gene matches. Germline V lookup: CDR1 ENHRY, CDR2 SYGVKD. DNA for the CDR3: TGTGCCATCAGTCTTGGAGCGATAGTAGCGGGAGGGCCTAGAGTTGTTAAGGATACGCAGTATTTT. Translating gives CAISLGAIVAGGPRVVKDTQYF.

This clonotype was recorded at least ten times. This chain connects TRBV5-5 to TRBJ2-4; D is perhaps TRBD1 (6 bases). V shed 4 bases and J shed 5 bases, with 10 bases lying between them. There are 13 residues in the CDR3. The germline V gene encodes CDR1 SGHKS and CDR2 YYEKEE (reference sequence). CDR3 residues: CASSPRTENIQYF. In nucleotides, the CDR3 is TGTGCCAGCAGCCCGCGGACAGAAAACATTCAGTACTTC.

J is TRBJ1-4 and V is TRBV4-3, with TRBD1 as a possible D gene (6 bases). CDR1 and CDR2 from the germline V gene are LGHNA and YSLEER. There are 15 residues in the CDR3. Between the trimmed V and J ends, which lost 0 bases and 8 bases, there was a span of 13 bases. CDR3 loop: CASSQDPGEGEKLFF. CDR3 coding DNA: TGCGCCAGCAGCCAAGATCCAGGGGAGGGCGAAAAACTGTTTTTT.

At least ten counts were recorded for this clonotype. The chain recombines TRBV6-2 or TRBV6-3 with TRBJ1-2; weak D call: TRBD1 (5 bases). This CDR3 has 11 amino acids. Looked up from germline, CDR1 is MNHEY and CDR2 is SVGEGT. V was shortened by 7 bases and J by 8 bases, with 11 bases between the two germline ends. CDR3 DNA sequence: TGTGCCAGCACGGGACTTGGGGGCTACACCTTC. Translating it yields CASTGLGGYTF.

This sequence joins TRBV18 and TRBJ2-5; a possible D gene is TRBD2 (6 bases). This CDR3 is 14 amino acids long. Germline assignment: CDR1 KGHSH and CDR2 LQKENI. V was shortened by 3 bases and J by 7 bases, with 15 bases between the two germline ends. DNA of the CDR3: TGTGCCAGCTCACCGGGCCTAGAGGGAGGGACCCAGTACTTC. Encoded protein: CASSPGLEGGTQYF.

This clonotype was detected many times. The chain joins TRBV20-1 to TRBJ2-7; weak D call: TRBD1 (7 bases). The germline V gene encodes CDR1 DFQATT and CDR2 SNEGSKA (reference sequence). The CDR3 runs to 16 residues. Trimming took 3 bases from V and 1 from J, leaving 19 bases between them. CDR3 residues: CSAREGGRGLSYEQYF. CDR3 nucleotides: TGCAGTGCTAGGGAGGGGGGAAGGGGGCTATCCTACGAGCAGTACTTC.

This clonotype came up many times. The chain recombines TRBV28 with TRBJ2-4; TRBD2 aligns across 9 bases. Per the germline V gene, CDR1 is MDHEN and CDR2 is SYDVKM. J gave up 1 base and V 5 bases, and 3 bases lay outside the gene matches. CDR3 size: 15 residues. The CDR3 region is CASSIAGEAKNIQYF. CDR3 nucleotides: TGTGCCAGCAGTATAGCGGGAGAGGCCAAAAACATTCAGTACTTC.

This sequence joins TRBV7-8 and TRBJ1-1; 7 bases line up with TRBD1. The CDR3 covers 15 residues. Germline values: CDR1 SGHVS, CDR2 FQNEAQ. The trim removed 2 bases at V and 6 bases at J, leaving 9 bases unmatched. Here the CDR3 DNA reads TGTGCCAGCAGCTTAAAGGAGGGTGGGACAGCTGAAGCTTTCTTT. It codes for CASSLKEGGTAEAFF.

There are a few counts of this clonotype. CDR3 nucleotides: TGTGCCAGCAGCTTTTTGACTAGCGGGACAGACAATGAGCAGTTCTTC. It is translated as CASSFLTSGTDNEQFF. The chain uses TRBV7-2 and TRBJ2-1; the match to TRBD2 covers 11 bases. Germline-derived CDR1 and CDR2 are SGHTA and FQGNSA. CDR3 size: 16 residues. Trimming at V came to 3 bases and at J to 5 bases, leaving 6 bases not matched to a gene.

This clonotype has at least ten counts. The rearrangement links TRBV9 to TRBJ2-3; the D is unclear. The germline V gene has CDR1 SGDLS and CDR2 YYNGEE. This CDR3 contains 15 residues. V dropped 4 bases and J dropped 2 bases, with 14 bases sitting between them. CDR3 region: CASSPRLGTTDTQYF. The CDR3 DNA is TGTGCCAGCAGCCCGAGACTGGGTACCACAGATACGCAGTATTTT.

This clonotype was seen ten or more times. The V gene is TRBV29-1, the J gene TRBJ1-1, with D hard to call. V was cut by 4 bases and J by 1 base, with 10 bases left in between. Germline CDR1 and CDR2: SQVTM and ANQGSEA. The CDR3 runs to 13 residues. The CDR3 loop is CSVGTAANTEAFF. The CDR3 nucleotides are TGCAGCGTTGGAACGGCCGCGAACACTGAAGCTTTCTTT. Variable domain in full (rest from reference TRBV29-1 and TRBJ1-1): SAVISQKPSRDICQRGTSLTIQCQVDSQVTMMFWYRQQPGQSLTLIATANQGSEATYESGFVIDKFPISRPNLTFSTLTVSNMSPEDSSIYLCSVGTAANTEAFFGQGTRLTVV.

In this sample, this clonotype turned up a few times. A much larger clone is a single base away; this may be a read error. The chain has TRBV7-2 and TRBJ2-7; 7 nucleotides line up with TRBD1. CDR1 SGHTA and CDR2 FQGNSA come from the germline V gene. V dropped 5 bases and J dropped 3; count of bases not matched to a gene: 7. The CDR3 contains 14 residues. The DNA of the CDR3 is TGTGCCAGCAGCCTGACAGGGACAGTCTACGAGCAGTACTTC. Protein sequence: CASSLTGTVYEQYF.

This clonotype was picked up many times. The chain has TRBV5-1 and TRBJ1-1; TRBD1 might be the D (5 bases). The CDR3 consists of 14 residues. CDR1 is SGHRS, CDR2 YFSETQ, per germline. Trimming cost V 0 bases and J 1 base, with 7 bases left between them. The CDR3 coding sequence is TGCGCCAGCAGCTTGGCAGGACAGAACACTGAAGCTTTCTTT. The encoded protein is CASSLAGQNTEAFF. The complete variable domain, with remaining parts taken from reference TRBV5-1 and TRBJ1-1, reads KAGVTQTPRYLIKTRGQQVTLSCSPISGHRSVSWYQQTPGQGLQFLFEYFSETQRNKGNFPGRFSGRQFSNSRSEMNVSTLELGDSALYLCASSLAGQNTEAFFGQGTRLTVV.

At least ten counts were recorded for this clonotype. V gene TRBV27 combines with J gene TRBJ1-1; 8 positions match TRBD1. CDR1 is MNHEY and CDR2 is SMNVEV in the germline V gene (reference sequence). The CDR3 consists of 15 residues. The V and J ends lost 4 bases and 1 base, in that order; junction bases with no gene match: 5. The CDR3 region has the DNA TGTGCCAGCAGTTACGGGACAGGCTGGAACACTGAAGCTTTCTTT. This translates into CASSYGTGWNTEAFF.

In this sample, this clonotype turned up many times. This CDR3 is CASSLGFEPEAFF. CDR3 bases: TGCGCCAGCAGCTTGGGCTTTGAACCTGAAGCTTTCTTT. The rearrangement joins TRBV5-1 to TRBJ1-1; no firm D call. The CDR3 runs to 13 residues. Germline V gene sequence: CDR1 SGHRS, CDR2 YFSETQ. V gave up 0 bases and J gave up 6 bases, with 9 bases separating them.

This clonotype has just a few counts. The chain is built from TRBV12-3 or TRBV12-4 and TRBJ1-1, with D perhaps matching TRBD1 (5 bases). CDR3 length: 15 amino acids. Deletions cut 3 bases from V and 1 base from J, with 12 bases between. CDR3 sequence (DNA): TGTGCCAGCAGTTTCAGGGCAACCGAGAACACTGAAGCTTTCTTT. Translating it yields CASSFRATENTEAFF.

Many counts were recorded for this clonotype. J is TRBJ2-2 and V is TRBV5-4; D unresolved. Trimming removed 0 bases from V and 0 bases from J, with 3 bases in between. The CDR3 contains 14 residues. Germline V gives CDR1 SGHNT, CDR2 YYREEE (reference sequence). Written as DNA, the CDR3 is TGTGCCAGCAGCTTGGAGGCGAACACCGGGGAGCTGTTTTTT. It encodes CASSLEANTGELFF.